Listed here is a single T cell receptor (beta chain). As yet, its antigen is unknown. The CDR3 is 10 amino acids. The germline V and J ends were trimmed by 6 bases and 4 bases, with 4 bases remaining between them. Germline V gives CDR1 MNHEY, CDR2 SVGAGI. These data come from a study of cytomegalovirus exposure and HLA in healthy donors. The study, taken as a whole, reports: Reports indicate that TCR beta sequences accurately predicted the HLA-A and HLA-B alleles of most subjects. The study listed around 150 cytomegalovirus-associated TCR beta chains.

The primer mix had 60 Vbeta and 13 Jbeta primers. Repertoires were generated with immunoSEQ multiplex PCR, while TCRdb's copy carries only in-frame clones and drops some. The sample carries tens of thousands of clones, 84% recorded once. This receptor was obtained from a woman aged 18-29 years in good health and CMV-seropositive. Material: PBMCs. V usage is TRBV6-5 and J usage is TRBJ2-7; D is uncertain. This chain's CDR3 is CASRYYEQYF. CDR3 coding DNA: TGTGCCAGCAGATATTACGAGCAGTACTTC.